The text below deals with one TCR beta chain. These data belong to a study of sequential checkpoint blockade in melanoma. Study summary: Randomization was 1:1 between first-line nivolumab→ipilimumab and ipilimumab→nivolumab. DNA from more than 75 pretreatment tumor samples underwent TCRβ immunosequencing.

As to treatment: randomized to nivolumab then ipilimumab (arm A) or the reverse (arm B). No patient had prior DNA-damaging chemotherapy. The data were produced by immunoSEQ multiplex PCR, yet TCRdb's version contains in-frame clones alone and is incomplete. The table shows some 13,000 clones, with around 20% occurring only once. The sequence was collected from a human donor with melanoma. The sequences come from tumor tissue (inferred from file names), collected from a patient given nivolumab and ipilimumab in sequence.

The CDR3 region is CASSREGAWSGELFF. CDR3 coding DNA: TGTGCCAGTAGTAGGGAGGGGGCATGGTCCGGGGAGCTGTTTTTT. This chain uses TRBV19 with TRBJ2-2; D may match TRBD1 or TRBD2 (7 bases each). This CDR3 comprises 15 residues. Between the trimmed V and J ends, which lost 4 bases and 6 bases, there was a span of 15 bases. Germline assignment: CDR1 LNHDA and CDR2 SQIVND (reference sequence).